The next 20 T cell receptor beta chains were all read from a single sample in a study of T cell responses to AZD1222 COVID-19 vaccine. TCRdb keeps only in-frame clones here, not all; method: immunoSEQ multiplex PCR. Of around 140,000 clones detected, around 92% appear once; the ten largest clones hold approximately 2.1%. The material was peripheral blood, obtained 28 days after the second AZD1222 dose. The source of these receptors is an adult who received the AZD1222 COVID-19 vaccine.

The chain's CDR3 is CASQHPGNSPLHF. As DNA, the CDR3 is TGTGCCAGCCAACACCCAGGGAATTCACCCCTCCACTTT. This chain connects TRBV6-5 to TRBJ1-6; possibly TRBD1 for D (5 bases). The CDR3 runs to 13 residues. V shed 8 bases and J shed 7 bases, with 12 bases lying between them. CDR1 is MNHEY and CDR2 is SVGAGI in the germline V gene.

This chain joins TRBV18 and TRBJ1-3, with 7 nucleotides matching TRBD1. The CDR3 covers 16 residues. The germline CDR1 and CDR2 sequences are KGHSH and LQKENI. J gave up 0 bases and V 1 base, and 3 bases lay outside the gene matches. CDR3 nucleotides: TGTGCCAGCTCACCACTCGGACAGGACTCTGGAAACACCATATATTTT. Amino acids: CASSPLGQDSGNTIYF. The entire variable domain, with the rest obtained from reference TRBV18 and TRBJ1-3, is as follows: NAGVMQNPRHLVRRRGQEARLRCSPMKGHSHVYWYRQLPEEGLKFMVYLQKENIIDESGMPKERFSAEFPKEGPSILRIQQVVRGDSAAYFCASSPLGQDSGNTIYFGEGSWLTVV.

The CDR3 is CASSPSAGRSGYTF. The CDR3 nucleotides read TGTGCCAGCAGCCCCTCGGCAGGGCGGAGTGGCTACACCTTC. The chain employs TRBV3-1 (or the pseudogene TRBV3-2) and TRBJ1-2; TRBD1 might be the D (5 bases). Trimming left V 4 bases short and J 7 bases short, with 16 bases between. This CDR3 spans 14 amino acids. Germline V lookup: CDR1 LGHDT, CDR2 YNNKEL (reference sequence).

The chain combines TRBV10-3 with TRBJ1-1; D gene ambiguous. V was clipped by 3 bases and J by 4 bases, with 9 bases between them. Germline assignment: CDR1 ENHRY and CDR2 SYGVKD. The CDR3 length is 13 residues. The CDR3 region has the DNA TGTGCCATCAGTGACTCTTATCGCACTGAAGCTTTCTTT. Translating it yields CAISDSYRTEAFF.

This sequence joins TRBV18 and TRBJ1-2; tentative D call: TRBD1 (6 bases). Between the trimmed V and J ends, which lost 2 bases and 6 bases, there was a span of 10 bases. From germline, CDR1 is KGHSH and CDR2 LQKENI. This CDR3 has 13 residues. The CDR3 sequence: CASSPLRDNGYTF. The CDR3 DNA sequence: TGTGCCAGCTCACCATTGAGGGACAATGGCTACACCTTC.

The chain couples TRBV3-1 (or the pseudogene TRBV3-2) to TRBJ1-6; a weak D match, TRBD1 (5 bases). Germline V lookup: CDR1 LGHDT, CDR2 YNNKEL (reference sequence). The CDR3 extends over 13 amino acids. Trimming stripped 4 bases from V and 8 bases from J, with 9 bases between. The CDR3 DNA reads TGTGCCAGCAGCCCCGCGGGGGATTCACCCCTCCACTTT. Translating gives CASSPAGDSPLHF.

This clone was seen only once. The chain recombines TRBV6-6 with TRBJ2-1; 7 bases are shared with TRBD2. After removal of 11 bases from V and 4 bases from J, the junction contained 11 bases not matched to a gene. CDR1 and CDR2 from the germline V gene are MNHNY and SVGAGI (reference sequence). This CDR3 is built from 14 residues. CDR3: CAAQRAGEYNEQFF. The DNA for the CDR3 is TGTGCCGCTCAACGGGCGGGGGAGTACAATGAGCAGTTCTTC.

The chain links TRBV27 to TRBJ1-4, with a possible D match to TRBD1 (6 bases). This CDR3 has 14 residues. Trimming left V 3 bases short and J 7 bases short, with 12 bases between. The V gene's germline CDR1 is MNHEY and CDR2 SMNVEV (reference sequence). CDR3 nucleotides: TGTGCCAGCAGTTTTGCAAGGGGGGTTGAAAAACTGTTTTTT. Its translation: CASSFARGVEKLFF.

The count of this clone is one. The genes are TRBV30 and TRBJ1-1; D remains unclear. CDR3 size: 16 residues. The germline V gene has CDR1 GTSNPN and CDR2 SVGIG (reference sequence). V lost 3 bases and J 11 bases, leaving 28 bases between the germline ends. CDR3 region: CAWSNQPDRNVKRAFF. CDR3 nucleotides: TGTGCCTGGAGCAACCAGCCGGATAGGAATGTGAAAAGGGCTTTCTTT.

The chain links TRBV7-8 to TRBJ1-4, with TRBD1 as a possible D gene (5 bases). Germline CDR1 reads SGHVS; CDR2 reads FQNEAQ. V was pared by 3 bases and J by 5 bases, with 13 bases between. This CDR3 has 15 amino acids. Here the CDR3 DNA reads TGTGCCAGCAGCTTGAAGATTCGGGGGAATGAAAAACTGTTTTTT. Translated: CASSLKIRGNEKLFF.

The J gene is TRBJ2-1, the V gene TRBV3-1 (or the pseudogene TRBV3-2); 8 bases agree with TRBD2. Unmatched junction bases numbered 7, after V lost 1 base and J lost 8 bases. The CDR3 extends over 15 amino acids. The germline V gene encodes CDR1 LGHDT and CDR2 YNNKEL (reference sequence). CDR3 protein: CASSQGWREEDEQFF. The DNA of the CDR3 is TGTGCCAGCAGCCAAGGGTGGCGGGAGGAAGATGAGCAGTTCTTC.

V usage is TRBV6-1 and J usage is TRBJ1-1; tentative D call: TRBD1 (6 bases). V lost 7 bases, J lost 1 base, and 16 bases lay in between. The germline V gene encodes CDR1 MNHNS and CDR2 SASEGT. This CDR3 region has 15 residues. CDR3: CASNPDSYRNTEAFF. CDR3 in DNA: TGTGCCAGCAACCCGGACAGCTATAGGAACACTGAAGCTTTCTTT.

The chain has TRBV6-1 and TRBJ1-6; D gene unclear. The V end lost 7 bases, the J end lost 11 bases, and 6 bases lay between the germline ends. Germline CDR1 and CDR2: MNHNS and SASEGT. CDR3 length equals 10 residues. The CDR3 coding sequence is TGTGCCAGCAATCGCGCACCCCTCCACTTT. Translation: CASNRAPLHF.

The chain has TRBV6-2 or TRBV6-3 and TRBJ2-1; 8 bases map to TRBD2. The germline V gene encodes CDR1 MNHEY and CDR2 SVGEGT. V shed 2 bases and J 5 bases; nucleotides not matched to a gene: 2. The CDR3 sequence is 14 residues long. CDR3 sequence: CASSYAGRDNEQFF. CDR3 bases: TGTGCCAGCAGTTACGCCGGGAGGGACAATGAGCAGTTCTTC.

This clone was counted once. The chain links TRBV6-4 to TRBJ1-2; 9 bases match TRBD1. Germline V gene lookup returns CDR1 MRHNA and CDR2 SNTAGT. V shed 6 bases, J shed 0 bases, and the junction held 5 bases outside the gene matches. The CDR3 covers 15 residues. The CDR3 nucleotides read TGTGCCAGCAGAATGGGACAGGGACCTAACTATGGCTACACCTTC. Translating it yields CASRMGQGPNYGYTF.

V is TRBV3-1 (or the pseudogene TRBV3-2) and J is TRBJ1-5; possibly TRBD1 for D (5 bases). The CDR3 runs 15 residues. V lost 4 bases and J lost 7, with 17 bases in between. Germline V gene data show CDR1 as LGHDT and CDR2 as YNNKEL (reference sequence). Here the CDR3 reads CASSRGTTAGQPQHF. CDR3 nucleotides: TGTGCCAGCAGCCGAGGGACCACGGCTGGGCAGCCCCAGCATTTT.

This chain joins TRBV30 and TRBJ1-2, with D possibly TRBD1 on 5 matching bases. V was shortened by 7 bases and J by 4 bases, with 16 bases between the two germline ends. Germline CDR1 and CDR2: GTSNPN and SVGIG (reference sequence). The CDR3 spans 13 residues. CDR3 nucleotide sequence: TGTGCCTCCATCAGGGTCGGTACCTATGGCTACACCTTC. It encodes CASIRVGTYGYTF.

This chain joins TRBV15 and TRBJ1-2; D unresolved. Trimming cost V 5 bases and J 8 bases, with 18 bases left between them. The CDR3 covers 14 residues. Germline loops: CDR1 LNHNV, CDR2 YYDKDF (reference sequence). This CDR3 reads CATSLGSSLGGYTF. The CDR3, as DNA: TGTGCCACCAGCCTCGGATCCTCGTTGGGCGGCTACACCTTC.

The CDR3 bases are TGTGCCAGTAGTATGGTGAGGGGAGAGGGGTCACCCCTCCACTTT. It codes for CASSMVRGEGSPLHF. The rearrangement links TRBV19 to TRBJ1-6; a possible D gene is TRBD1 (5 bases). V was shortened by 3 bases and J by 10 bases, with 16 bases between the two germline ends. Looked up from germline, CDR1 is LNHDA and CDR2 is SQIVND (reference sequence). The CDR3 consists of 15 residues.

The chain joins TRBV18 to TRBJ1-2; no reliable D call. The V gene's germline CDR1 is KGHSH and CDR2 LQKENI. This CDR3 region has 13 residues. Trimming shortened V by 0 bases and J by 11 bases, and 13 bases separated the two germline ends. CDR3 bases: TGTGCCAGCTCACCACCTTCATTCGGCGGATACACCTTC. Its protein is CASSPPSFGGYTF.